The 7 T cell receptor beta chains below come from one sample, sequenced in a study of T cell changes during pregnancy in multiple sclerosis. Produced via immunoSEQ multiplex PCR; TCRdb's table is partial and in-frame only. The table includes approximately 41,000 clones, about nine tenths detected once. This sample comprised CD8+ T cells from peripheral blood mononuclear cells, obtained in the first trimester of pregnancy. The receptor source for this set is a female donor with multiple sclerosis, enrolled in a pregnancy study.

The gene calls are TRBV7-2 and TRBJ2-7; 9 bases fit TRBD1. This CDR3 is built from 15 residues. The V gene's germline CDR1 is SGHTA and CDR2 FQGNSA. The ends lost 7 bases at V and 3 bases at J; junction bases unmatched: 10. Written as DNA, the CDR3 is TGTGCCAGCACCTACAGGGGGCAGGGGGGCTACGAGCAGTACTTC. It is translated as CASTYRGQGGYEQYF.

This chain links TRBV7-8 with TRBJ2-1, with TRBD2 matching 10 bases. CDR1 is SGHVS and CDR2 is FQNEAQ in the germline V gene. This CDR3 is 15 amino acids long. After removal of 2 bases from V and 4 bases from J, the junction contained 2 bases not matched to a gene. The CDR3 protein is CASSLRTSGYNEQFF. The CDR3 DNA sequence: TGTGCCAGCAGCTTAAGGACTAGCGGATACAATGAGCAGTTCTTC. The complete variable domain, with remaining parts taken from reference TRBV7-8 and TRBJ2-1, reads GAGVSQSPRYKVAKRGQDVALRCDPISGHVSLFWYQQALGQGPEFLTYFQNEAQLDKSGLPSDRFFAERPEGSVSTLKIQRTQQEDSAVYLCASSLRTSGYNEQFFGPGTRLTVL.

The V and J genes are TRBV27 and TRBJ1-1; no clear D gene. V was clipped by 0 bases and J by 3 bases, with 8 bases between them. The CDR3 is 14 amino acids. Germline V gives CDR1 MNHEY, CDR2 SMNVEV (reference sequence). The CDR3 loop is CASSLSSGYTEAFF. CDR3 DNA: TGTGCCAGCAGTTTATCAAGCGGGTACACTGAAGCTTTCTTT.

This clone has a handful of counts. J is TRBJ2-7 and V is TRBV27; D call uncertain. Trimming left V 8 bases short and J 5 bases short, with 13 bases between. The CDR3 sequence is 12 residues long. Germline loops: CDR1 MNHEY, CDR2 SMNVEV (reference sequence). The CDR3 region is CASAPSNNEQYF. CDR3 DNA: TGTGCCAGCGCACCCTCAAACAACGAGCAGTACTTC.

The CDR3 DNA follows: TGTGCCAGCAGCCCAGGCCGGACTAGTCTCAATGAGCAGTTCTTC. It encodes CASSPGRTSLNEQFF. The rearrangement joins TRBV7-2 to TRBJ2-1; 7 bases are a match to TRBD2. After removal of 5 bases from V and 6 bases from J, the junction contained 10 bases not matched to a gene. Germline assignment: CDR1 SGHTA and CDR2 FQGNSA. The CDR3 length is 15 residues.

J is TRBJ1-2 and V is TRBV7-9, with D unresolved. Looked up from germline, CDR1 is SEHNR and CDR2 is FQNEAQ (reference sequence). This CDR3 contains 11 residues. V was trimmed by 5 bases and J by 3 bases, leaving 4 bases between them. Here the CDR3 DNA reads TGTGCCAGCAGCCCTGACTATGGCTACACCTTC. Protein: CASSPDYGYTF. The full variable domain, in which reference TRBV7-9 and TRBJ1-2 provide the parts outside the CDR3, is DTGVSQNPRHKITKRGQNVTFRCDPISEHNRLYWYRQTLGQGPEFLTYFQNEAQLEKSRLLSDRFSAERPKGSFSTLEIQRTEQGDSAMYLCASSPDYGYTFGSGTRLTVV.

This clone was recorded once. The CDR3 DNA reads as TGTGCCAGCAGCTTAGTTCGGGGGGGTGGCACTGAAGCTTTCTTT. Its protein is CASSLVRGGGTEAFF. The chain combines TRBV7-6 with TRBJ1-1; D may be TRBD1 (5 bases). Germline CDR1 reads SGHVS; CDR2 reads FNYEAQ. Trimming stripped 1 base from V and 4 bases from J, with 13 bases between. This CDR3 has 15 amino acids. Together with reference TRBV7-6 and TRBJ1-1, the CDR3 gives the full variable domain: GAGVSQSPRYKVTKRGQDVALRCDPISGHVSLYWYRQALGQGPEFLTYFNYEAQQDKSGLPNDRFSAERPEGSISTLTIQRTEQRDSAMYRCASSLVRGGGTEAFFGQGTRLTVV.